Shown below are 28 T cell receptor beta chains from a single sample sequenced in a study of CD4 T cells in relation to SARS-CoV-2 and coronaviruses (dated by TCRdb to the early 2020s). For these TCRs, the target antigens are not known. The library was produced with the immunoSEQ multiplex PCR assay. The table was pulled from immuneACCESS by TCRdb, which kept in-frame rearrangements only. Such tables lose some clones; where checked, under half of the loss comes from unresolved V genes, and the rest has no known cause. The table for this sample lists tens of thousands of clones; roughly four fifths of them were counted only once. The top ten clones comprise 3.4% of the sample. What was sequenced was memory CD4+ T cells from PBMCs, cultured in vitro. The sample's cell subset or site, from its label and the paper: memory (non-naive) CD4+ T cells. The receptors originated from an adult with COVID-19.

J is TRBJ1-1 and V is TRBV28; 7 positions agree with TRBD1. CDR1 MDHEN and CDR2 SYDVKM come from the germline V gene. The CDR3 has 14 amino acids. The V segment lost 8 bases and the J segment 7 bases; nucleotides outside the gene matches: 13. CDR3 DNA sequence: TGTGCCAGCGAAAGAGGGGGCCTTAATGGTGAAGCTTTCTTT. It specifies CASERGGLNGEAFF.

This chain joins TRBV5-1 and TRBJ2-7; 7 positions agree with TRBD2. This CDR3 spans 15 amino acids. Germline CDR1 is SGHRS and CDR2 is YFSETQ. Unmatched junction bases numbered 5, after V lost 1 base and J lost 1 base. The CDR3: CASSLLGSGSYEQYF. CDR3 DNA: TGCGCCAGCAGCTTGTTAGGTAGCGGGTCCTACGAGCAGTACTTC.

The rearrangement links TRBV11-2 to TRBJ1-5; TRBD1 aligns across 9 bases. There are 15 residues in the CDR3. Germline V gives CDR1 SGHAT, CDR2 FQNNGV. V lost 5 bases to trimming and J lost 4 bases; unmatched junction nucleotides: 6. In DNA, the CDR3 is TGTGCCAGCAGCAGGACAGGGGCGGGTAATCAGCCCCAGCATTTT. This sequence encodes CASSRTGAGNQPQHF.

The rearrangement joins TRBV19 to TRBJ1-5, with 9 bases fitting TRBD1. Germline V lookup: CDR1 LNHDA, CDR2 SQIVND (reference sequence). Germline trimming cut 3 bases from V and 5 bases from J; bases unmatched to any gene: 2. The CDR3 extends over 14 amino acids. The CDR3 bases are TGTGCCAGTAGTATCCGACAGGGGGATCAGCCCCAGCATTTT. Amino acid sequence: CASSIRQGDQPQHF.

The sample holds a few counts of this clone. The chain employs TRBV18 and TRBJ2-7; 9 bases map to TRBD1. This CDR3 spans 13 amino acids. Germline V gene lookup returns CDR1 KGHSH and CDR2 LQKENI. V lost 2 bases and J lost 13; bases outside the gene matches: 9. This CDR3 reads CASSPWPVQGAYF. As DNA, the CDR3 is TGTGCCAGCTCACCATGGCCGGTACAGGGGGCCTACTTC.

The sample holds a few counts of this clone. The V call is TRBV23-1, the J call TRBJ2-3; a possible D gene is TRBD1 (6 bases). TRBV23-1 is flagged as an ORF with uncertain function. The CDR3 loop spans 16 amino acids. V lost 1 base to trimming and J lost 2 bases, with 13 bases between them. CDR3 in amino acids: CASSQWGQENTDTQYF. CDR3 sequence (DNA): TGCGCCAGCAGTCAATGGGGGCAGGAGAACACAGATACGCAGTATTTT.

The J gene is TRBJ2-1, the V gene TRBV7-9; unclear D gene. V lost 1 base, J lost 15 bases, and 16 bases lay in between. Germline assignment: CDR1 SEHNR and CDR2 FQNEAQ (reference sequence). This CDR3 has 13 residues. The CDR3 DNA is TGTGCCAGCAGCTTAGTCGACCCCCGGTGGCCGTTCTTC. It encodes CASSLVDPRWPFF. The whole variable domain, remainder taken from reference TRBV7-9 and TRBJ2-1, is DTGVSQNPRHKITKRGQNVTFRCDPISEHNRLYWYRQTLGQGPEFLTYFQNEAQLEKSRLLSDRFSAERPKGSFSTLEIQRTEQGDSAMYLCASSLVDPRWPFFGPGTRLTVL.

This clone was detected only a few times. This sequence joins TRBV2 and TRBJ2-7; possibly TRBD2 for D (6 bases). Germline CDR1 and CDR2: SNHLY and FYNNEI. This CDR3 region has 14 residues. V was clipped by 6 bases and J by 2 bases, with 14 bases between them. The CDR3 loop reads CASSGDLTPYEQYF. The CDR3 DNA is TGTGCCAGCAGCGGGGACTTGACCCCCTACGAGCAGTACTTC.

The CDR3 sequence is CASSFRDGSGTDTQYF. CDR3 DNA sequence: TGTGCCAGCAGCTTCCGGGACGGGAGTGGGACAGATACGCAGTATTTT. The V and J genes are TRBV5-4 and TRBJ2-3; possibly TRBD2 for D (6 bases). The CDR3 contains 16 residues. The germline V gene encodes CDR1 SGHNT and CDR2 YYREEE (reference sequence). The V end was cut by 2 bases, the J end by 3 bases, with 16 bases between.

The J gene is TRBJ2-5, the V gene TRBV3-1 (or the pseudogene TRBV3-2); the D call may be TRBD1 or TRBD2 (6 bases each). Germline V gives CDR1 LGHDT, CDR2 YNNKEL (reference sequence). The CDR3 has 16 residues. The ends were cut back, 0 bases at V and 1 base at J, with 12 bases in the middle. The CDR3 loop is CASSQDYGGLQETQYF. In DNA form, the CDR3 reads TGTGCCAGCAGCCAAGATTATGGGGGGCTCCAAGAGACCCAGTACTTC.

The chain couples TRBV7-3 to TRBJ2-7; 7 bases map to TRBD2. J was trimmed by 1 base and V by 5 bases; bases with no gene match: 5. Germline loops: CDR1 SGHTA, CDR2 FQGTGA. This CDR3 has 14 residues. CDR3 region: CASSPGGSSYEQYF. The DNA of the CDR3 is TGTGCCAGCAGCCCGGGCGGGAGTTCCTACGAGCAGTACTTC.

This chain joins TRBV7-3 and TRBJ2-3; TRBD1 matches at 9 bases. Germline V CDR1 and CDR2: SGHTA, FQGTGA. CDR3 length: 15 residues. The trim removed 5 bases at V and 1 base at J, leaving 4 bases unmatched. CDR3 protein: CASSITGGGTDTQYF. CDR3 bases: TGTGCCAGCAGCATTACAGGGGGCGGCACAGATACGCAGTATTTT.

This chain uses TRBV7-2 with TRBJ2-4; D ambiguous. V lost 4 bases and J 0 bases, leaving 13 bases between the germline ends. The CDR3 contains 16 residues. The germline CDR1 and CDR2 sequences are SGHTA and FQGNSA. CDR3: CASSSQRTLAKNIQYF. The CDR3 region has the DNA TGTGCCAGCAGCTCACAGAGAACATTAGCCAAAAACATTCAGTACTTC.

The CDR3 nucleotides are TGTGCCAGCTCACCTCAGGGACTCCAAGAGACCCAGTACTTC. The encoded protein is CASSPQGLQETQYF. The chain recombines TRBV18 with TRBJ2-5, with D perhaps matching TRBD2 (6 bases). Germline assignment: CDR1 KGHSH and CDR2 LQKENI. The CDR3 has 14 residues. The ends were cut back, 3 bases at V and 1 base at J, with 9 bases in the middle.

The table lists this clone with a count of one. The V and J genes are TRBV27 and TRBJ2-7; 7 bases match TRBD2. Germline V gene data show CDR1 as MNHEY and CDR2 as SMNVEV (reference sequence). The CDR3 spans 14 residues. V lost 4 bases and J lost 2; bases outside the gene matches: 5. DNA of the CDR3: TGTGCCAGCAGTTGGCAGGCGGGGGCCTACGAGCAGTACTTC. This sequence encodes CASSWQAGAYEQYF.

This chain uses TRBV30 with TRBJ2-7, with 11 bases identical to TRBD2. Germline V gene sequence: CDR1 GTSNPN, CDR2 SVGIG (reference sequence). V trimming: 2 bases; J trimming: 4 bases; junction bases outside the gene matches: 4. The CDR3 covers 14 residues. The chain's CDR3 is CAWSTSGSGYEQYF. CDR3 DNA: TGTGCCTGGAGTACTAGCGGGAGTGGATACGAGCAGTACTTC.

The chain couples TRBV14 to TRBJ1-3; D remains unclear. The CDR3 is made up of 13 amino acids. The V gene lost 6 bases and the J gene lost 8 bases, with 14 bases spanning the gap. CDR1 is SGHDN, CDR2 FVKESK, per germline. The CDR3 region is CASRPPAVDTIYF. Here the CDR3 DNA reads TGTGCCAGCAGACCCCCGGCGGTCGACACCATATATTTT.

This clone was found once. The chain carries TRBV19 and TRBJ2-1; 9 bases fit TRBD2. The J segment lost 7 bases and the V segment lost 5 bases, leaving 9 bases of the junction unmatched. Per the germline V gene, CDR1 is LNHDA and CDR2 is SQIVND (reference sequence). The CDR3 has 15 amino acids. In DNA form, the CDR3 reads TGTGCCAGTAGTCCGCGGGAGGGCCTAAGGAATGAGCAGTTCTTC. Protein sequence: CASSPREGLRNEQFF. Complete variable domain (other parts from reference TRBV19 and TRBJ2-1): DGGITQSPKYLFRKEGQNVTLSCEQNLNHDAMYWYRQDPGQGLRLIYYSQIVNDFQKGDIAEGYSVSREKKESFPLTVTSAQKNPTAFYLCASSPREGLRNEQFFGPGTRLTVL.

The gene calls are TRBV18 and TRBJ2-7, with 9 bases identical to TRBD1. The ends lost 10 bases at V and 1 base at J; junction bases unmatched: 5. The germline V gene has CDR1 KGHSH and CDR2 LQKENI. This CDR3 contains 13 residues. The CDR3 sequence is CATRGTGSYEQYF. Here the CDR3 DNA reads TGTGCCACCCGAGGGACAGGGTCCTACGAGCAGTACTTC.

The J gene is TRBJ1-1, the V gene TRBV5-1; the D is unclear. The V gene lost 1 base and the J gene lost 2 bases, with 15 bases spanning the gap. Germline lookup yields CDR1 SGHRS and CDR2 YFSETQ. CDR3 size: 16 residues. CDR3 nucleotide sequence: TGCGCCAGCAGCTTGTTACCACATGTGGTAAACACTGAAGCTTTCTTT. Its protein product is CASSLLPHVVNTEAFF.

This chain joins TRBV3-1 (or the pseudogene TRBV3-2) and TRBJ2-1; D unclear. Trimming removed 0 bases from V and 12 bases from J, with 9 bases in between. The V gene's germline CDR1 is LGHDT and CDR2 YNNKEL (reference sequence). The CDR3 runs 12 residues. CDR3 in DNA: TGTGCCAGCAGCCAAGAAGACTTGGCGCAGTTCTTC. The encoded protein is CASSQEDLAQFF.

CDR3 in DNA: TGTGCCAGCAGCCCGACAGGTTACGAGCAGTACTTC. Translating gives CASSPTGYEQYF. The J gene is TRBJ2-7, the V gene TRBV7-9, with D possibly TRBD1 on 6 matching bases. Trimming pared 5 bases from V and 4 bases from J, leaving 9 bases between. This CDR3 has 12 residues. Germline values: CDR1 SEHNR, CDR2 FQNEAQ (reference sequence).

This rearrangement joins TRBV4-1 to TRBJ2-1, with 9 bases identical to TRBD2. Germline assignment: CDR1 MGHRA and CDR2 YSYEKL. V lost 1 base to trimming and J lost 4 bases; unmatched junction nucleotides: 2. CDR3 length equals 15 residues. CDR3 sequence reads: CASSQVSGGYNEQFF. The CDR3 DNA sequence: TGCGCCAGCAGCCAAGTTAGCGGGGGATACAATGAGCAGTTCTTC.

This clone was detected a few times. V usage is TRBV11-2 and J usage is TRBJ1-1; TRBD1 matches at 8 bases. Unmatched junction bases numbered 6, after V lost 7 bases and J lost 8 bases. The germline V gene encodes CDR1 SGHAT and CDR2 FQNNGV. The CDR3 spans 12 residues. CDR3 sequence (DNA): TGTGCCAGCAACCTACGGACAGGGGAAGCTTTCTTT. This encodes CASNLRTGEAFF.

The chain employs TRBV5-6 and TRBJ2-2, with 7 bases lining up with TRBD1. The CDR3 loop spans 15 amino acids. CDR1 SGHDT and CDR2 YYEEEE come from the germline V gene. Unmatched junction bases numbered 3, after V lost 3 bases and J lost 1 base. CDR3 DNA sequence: TGTGCCAGCAGCTACCGGACAGGGAACACCGGGGAGCTGTTTTTT. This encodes CASSYRTGNTGELFF.

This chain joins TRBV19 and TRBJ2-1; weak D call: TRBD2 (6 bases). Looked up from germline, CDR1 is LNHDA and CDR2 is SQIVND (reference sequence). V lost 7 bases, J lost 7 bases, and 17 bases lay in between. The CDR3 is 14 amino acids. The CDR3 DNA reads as TGTGCCAGTATGTTGGCGGGATCTTGGAATGAGCAGTTCTTC. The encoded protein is CASMLAGSWNEQFF.

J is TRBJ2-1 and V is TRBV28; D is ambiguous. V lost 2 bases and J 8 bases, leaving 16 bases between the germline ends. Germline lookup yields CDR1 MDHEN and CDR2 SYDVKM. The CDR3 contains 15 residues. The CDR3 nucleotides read TGTGCCAGCAGTTTACAGGACCACTTTCGGGATGAGCAGTTCTTC. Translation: CASSLQDHFRDEQFF.

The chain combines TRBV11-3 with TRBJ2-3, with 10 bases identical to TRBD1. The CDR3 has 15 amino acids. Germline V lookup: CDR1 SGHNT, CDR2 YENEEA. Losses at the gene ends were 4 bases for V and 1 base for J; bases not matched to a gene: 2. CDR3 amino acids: CASSSGQGGTDTQYF. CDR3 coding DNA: TGTGCCAGCAGCTCCGGACAGGGGGGCACAGATACGCAGTATTTT.